Presented here are 23 T cell receptor beta chains from one specimen sequenced in a study of blood T cells in healthy people across ages. Combining a sample-barcoded 5' primer with a J-beta primer mix, a second PCR ran for roughly 6 to 12 cycles. TCRdb re-analysed the 5' RACE reads in MiXCR, keeping a single row per CDR3 protein. This sample has approximately 1,100,000 distinct CDR3 sequences, with around 43% found just once. Material for sequencing was blood. These receptors were taken from a woman in her sixties or seventies in good health.

CDR3 in amino acids: CASSSVAGLAGGGNEQFF. The CDR3 bases are TGTGCCAGCAGTTCGGTAGCGGGACTAGCGGGAGGAGGGAATGAGCAGTTCTTC. The chain employs TRBV27 and TRBJ2-1, with 15 bases lining up with TRBD2. Germline CDR1 is MNHEY and CDR2 is SMNVEV (reference sequence). This CDR3 has 18 residues. V shed 4 bases, J shed 7 bases, and the junction held 11 bases outside the gene matches.

V usage is TRBV6-1 and J usage is TRBJ2-1; no clear D. This CDR3 has 14 amino acids. Germline loops: CDR1 MNHNS, CDR2 SASEGT. Deletions cut 7 bases from V and 3 bases from J, with 13 bases between. The CDR3 reads CASKTEGFYNEQFF. CDR3 DNA sequence: TGTGCCAGCAAGACGGAAGGCTTCTACAATGAGCAGTTCTTC.

The genes are TRBV11-2 and TRBJ2-5; a possible D gene is TRBD2 (6 bases). The CDR3 contains 13 residues. The germline gives CDR1 SGHAT, CDR2 FQNNGV. Trimming shortened V by 5 bases and J by 11 bases, and 18 bases separated the two germline ends. The DNA of the CDR3 is TGTGCCAGCAGCCCTAGCGCGGTCAAAGGGCAGTACTTC. This encodes CASSPSAVKGQYF.

This clonotype was seen once. The V call is TRBV6-6, the J call TRBJ2-1; 8 bases are shared with TRBD2. This CDR3 has 17 amino acids. Germline V gene lookup returns CDR1 MNHNY and CDR2 SVGAGI (reference sequence). V gave up 0 bases and J gave up 8 bases; unmatched junction bases: 12. CDR3 sequence: CASSYSSGVTGVDEQFF. CDR3 nucleotide sequence: TGTGCCAGCAGTTACTCTAGCGGGGTAACGGGGGTTGATGAGCAGTTCTTC.

This clonotype occurred a few times. The rearrangement links TRBV3-1 to TRBJ2-1; D is uncertain. Trimming took 4 bases from V and 12 from J, leaving 16 bases between them. Germline CDR1 LGHDT, CDR2 YNNKEL (reference sequence). This CDR3 has 13 residues. CDR3 amino acids: CASSRRDRASQFF. The CDR3 DNA is TGTGCCAGCAGCCGACGTGACCGGGCTTCGCAGTTCTTC.

In its sample, this clonotype was seen a few times. In DNA form, the CDR3 reads TGTGCCAGCAGCATCAGACCGGGAGCTAATGAAAAACTGTTTTTT. Translated: CASSIRPGANEKLFF. The chain employs TRBV7-2 and TRBJ1-4; D is unresolved. Germline assignment: CDR1 SGHTA and CDR2 FQGNSA. V dropped 5 bases and J dropped 3 bases, with 13 bases sitting between them. The length of the CDR3 is 15 residues.

Regarding this clonotype: A read error may produce the germline difference seen at one junction end. The chain employs TRBV20-1 and TRBJ1-5; 8 bases agree with TRBD1. The CDR3 loop spans 13 amino acids. Germline V gene data show CDR1 as DFQATT and CDR2 as SNEGSKA (reference sequence). The CDR3 reads CIASQGADQPQHF. In DNA, the CDR3 is TGCATTGCTTCTCAGGGGGCAGATCAGCCCCAGCATTTT.

This rearrangement joins TRBV11-2 to TRBJ2-5, with 9 positions matching TRBD1. The CDR3 covers 15 residues. Germline CDR1 SGHAT, CDR2 FQNNGV. V shed 5 bases, J shed 1 base, and the junction held 5 bases outside the gene matches. CDR3 bases: TGTGCCAGCAGCCCTGGACAGGGGCTCCAAGAGACCCAGTACTTC. Encoded protein: CASSPGQGLQETQYF.

Of note for this clonotype: One junction end disagrees with the germline gene, perhaps due to a read error. V usage is TRBV5-6 and J usage is TRBJ2-1, with D tentatively TRBD2 (6 bases). The germline gives CDR1 SGHDT, CDR2 YYEEEE. This CDR3 region has 17 residues. The CDR3, as DNA: TGTGCCGGCAGCTTATGGGGGGAGTATGTCAGTTACAATGAGCAGTTCTTC. This translates into CAGSLWGEYVSYNEQFF.

This clonotype was recorded at least ten times. The chain's CDR3 is CASSQGTAPQETQYF. In DNA, the CDR3 is TGTGCCAGCAGCCAAGGGACAGCCCCCCAAGAGACCCAGTACTTC. The rearrangement joins TRBV14 to TRBJ2-5; maybe TRBD1 (6 bases). Germline V lookup: CDR1 SGHDN, CDR2 FVKESK. Trimming took 1 base from V and 1 from J, leaving 10 bases between them. The CDR3 has 15 amino acids.

V gene TRBV11-1 combines with J gene TRBJ2-7, with a tentative D call TRBD2 (6 bases). Trimming cost V 4 bases and J 0 bases, with 13 bases left between them. There are 15 residues in the CDR3. CDR1 SGHAT and CDR2 FQDESV come from the germline V gene (reference sequence). CDR3 amino acids: CASSSAGTGSYEQYF. CDR3 sequence (DNA): TGTGCCAGCAGCTCCGCCGGGACTGGCTCCTACGAGCAGTACTTC.

The rearrangement links TRBV27 to TRBJ1-2; a weak D match, TRBD1 (5 bases). Trimming removed 10 bases from V and 7 bases from J, with 19 bases in between. The germline gives CDR1 MNHEY, CDR2 SMNVEV (reference sequence). The length of the CDR3 is 13 residues. The CDR3 nucleotides are TGTGCCACCACAGACAGATTCTCCCGTGGCTACACCTTC. Its translation is CATTDRFSRGYTF.

This chain uses TRBV29-1 with TRBJ2-5; D tentatively reads TRBD1 or TRBD2 (6 bases each). Trimming cost V 4 bases and J 3 bases, with 15 bases left between them. Looked up from germline, CDR1 is SQVTM and CDR2 is ANQGSEA. The CDR3 has 14 residues. CDR3 nucleotides: TGCAGCGTTGTAGGGGGGTCCAAGGAAGAGACCCAGTACTTC. Translating it yields CSVVGGSKEETQYF.

The CDR3: CASSQGRDTSSYEQYF. Written as DNA, the CDR3 is TGTGCCAGCAGCCAAGGGAGGGACACGAGCTCCTACGAGCAGTACTTC. The rearrangement uses TRBV4-2 and TRBJ2-7; D assignment may be TRBD1 or TRBD2 (6 bases each). This CDR3 region has 16 residues. The V end was cut by 1 base, the J end by 0 bases, with 13 bases between. CDR1 and CDR2 (germline): LGHNA, YNFKEQ.

This clonotype was picked up many times. This chain joins TRBV12-3 or TRBV12-4 and TRBJ2-5, with 8 bases that match TRBD1. The CDR3 has 16 amino acids. V dropped 7 bases and J dropped 2; count of bases not matched to a gene: 12. In DNA form, the CDR3 reads TGTGCCAGCATTCGGGACAGGTTACTGTGTCAAGAGACCCAGTACTTC. Translated, it gives CASIRDRLLCQETQYF.

This clonotype was seen more than once but under ten times. The rearrangement joins TRBV6-6 to TRBJ2-5; maybe TRBD2 (7 bases). CDR1 is MNHNY and CDR2 is SVGAGI in the germline V gene (reference sequence). Trimming stripped 10 bases from V and 5 bases from J, with 17 bases between. The CDR3 has 13 amino acids. Written as DNA, the CDR3 is TGTGCCACCAAGATTGGGGGGGGCGAGACCCAGTACTTC. Amino acids: CATKIGGGETQYF.

The chain links TRBV5-1 to TRBJ2-3; TRBD2 aligns across 7 bases. The germline V gene has CDR1 SGHRS and CDR2 YFSETQ. The CDR3 totals 15 residues. V shed 4 bases, J shed 2 bases, and the junction held 7 bases outside the gene matches. In DNA, the CDR3 is TGCGCCAGCAGCGCTGTCGGACTAGTCACAGATACGCAGTATTTT. This codes for CASSAVGLVTDTQYF.

The sample holds a few counts of this clonotype. V is TRBV7-2 and J is TRBJ2-1; the D is unclear. The CDR3 is 11 residues long. V lost 3 bases, J lost 12 bases, and 9 bases lay in between. Germline assignment: CDR1 SGHTA and CDR2 FQGNSA. The CDR3 nucleotides read TGTGCCAGCAGCTTTCCCACGGGGCAGTTCTTC. Its protein is CASSFPTGQFF.

CDR3 region: CASSQEGPSVYEQYF. The DNA of the CDR3 is TGTGCCAGCAGCCAAGAAGGTCCCTCGGTCTACGAGCAGTACTTC. The chain is built from TRBV4-2 and TRBJ2-7; the D is unclear. Per the germline V gene, CDR1 is LGHNA and CDR2 is YNFKEQ. Trimming took off 0 bases at V and 3 bases at J, with 12 bases between the two ends. CDR3 length equals 15 residues.

The rearrangement joins TRBV15 to TRBJ2-5; D is possibly TRBD1 or TRBD2 (5 bases each). Germline V gene lookup returns CDR1 LNHNV and CDR2 YYDKDF (reference sequence). V gave up 1 base and J gave up 2 bases, with 17 bases separating them. The CDR3 length is 17 residues. The CDR3 nucleotides read TGTGCCACCAGCAGAGTAGAGGGGCGGGCCAAACAAGAGACCCAGTACTTC. Protein: CATSRVEGRAKQETQYF.

The chain combines TRBV12-3 or TRBV12-4 with TRBJ2-7; D is uncertain. The germline V and J ends were trimmed by 8 bases and 2 bases, with 10 bases remaining between them. The CDR3 has 12 residues. The DNA for the CDR3 is TGTGCCAGCGTTAAAGGTACCTACGAGCAGTACTTC. It specifies CASVKGTYEQYF.

This clonotype was seen more than once but under ten times. The V and J genes are TRBV20-1 and TRBJ2-1; 10 nucleotides agree with TRBD2. The CDR3 runs 15 residues. The V gene's germline CDR1 is DFQATT and CDR2 SNEGSKA (reference sequence). With V trimmed by 6 bases and J by 3 bases, 8 bases remained unmatched. CDR3 nucleotide sequence: TGCAGTGCCGCTCTTTGGACTAGCGGCTACAATGAGCAGTTCTTC. Its translation is CSAALWTSGYNEQFF.

This chain joins TRBV12-5 and TRBJ2-1; D gene unclear. Between the trimmed V and J ends, which lost 2 bases and 3 bases, there was a span of 8 bases. Germline V gene sequence: CDR1 LGHNT, CDR2 FRNRAP. CDR3 size: 14 residues. The CDR3 sequence: CASGLRLDYNEQFF. The CDR3 region has the DNA TGTGCTAGTGGTTTGCGGCTGGACTACAATGAGCAGTTCTTC.